One and the same sample provided the 16 T cell receptor beta chains below, sequenced in a study of regulatory T cells in long-lasting Graves disease. TCR beta libraries were built with iRepertoire HTBI primers and Arm-PCR of CDR3 regions. TCRdb reprocessed the multiplex PCR reads via MiXCR and lists one record per CDR3 protein. The sample shows 360,000 or so distinct CDR3 sequences, about 12% of them seen only once. Time point defined: newly diagnosed GD, antithyroid drugs for less than 3 months. PBMC RNA served as the TCR library source. These data also formed part of another study, on T cells in Graves' hyperthyroidism and ophthalmopathy.

This specimen consisted of peripheral blood mononuclear cells (PBMCs), obtained at new diagnosis, from a patient treated with antithyroid drugs. The origin of the receptors is a woman between 18 and 29 years old with Graves disease.

Many counts were recorded for this clonotype. The V call is TRBV20-1, the J call TRBJ2-7; a weak D match, TRBD2 (5 bases). Germline V CDR1 and CDR2: DFQATT, SNEGSKA (reference sequence). V lost 2 bases to trimming and J lost 6 bases, with 14 bases between them. This CDR3 is 13 amino acids long. Written as DNA, the CDR3 is TGCAGTGCTAGACTAGCTCTAAGATTCGAGCAGTACTTC. Residues: CSARLALRFEQYF.

The V gene is TRBV4-1, the J gene TRBJ2-5, with D perhaps being TRBD1 or TRBD2 (5 bases each). The CDR3 spans 14 residues. Germline CDR1 MGHRA, CDR2 YSYEKL. V was shortened by 4 bases and J by 1 base, with 10 bases between the two germline ends. This chain's CDR3 is CASSRGAGQETQYF. The CDR3 bases are TGCGCCAGCAGCCGAGGGGCAGGCCAAGAGACCCAGTACTTC.

V and J are TRBV3-1 and TRBJ2-3; 10 positions match TRBD1. The CDR3 spans 17 residues. Germline CDR1 reads LGHDT; CDR2 reads YNNKEL (reference sequence). The trim removed 4 bases at V and 6 bases at J, leaving 13 bases unmatched. CDR3 in amino acids: CASSPSYGTGEGDTQYF. CDR3 nucleotides: TGTGCCAGCAGCCCCTCCTATGGGACAGGGGAGGGGGATACGCAGTATTTT.

This rearrangement joins TRBV7-3 to TRBJ2-1; 7 bases are a match to TRBD2. The ends lost 2 bases at V and 7 bases at J; junction bases unmatched: 11. This CDR3 has 16 amino acids. In germline, CDR1 is SGHTA, CDR2 FQGTGA. CDR3: CASSLSAGELRNEQFF. The DNA of the CDR3 is TGTGCCAGCAGCTTATCCGCGGGGGAGTTGAGGAATGAGCAGTTCTTC. Combining the CDR3 with reference TRBV7-3 and TRBJ2-1 gives the whole variable domain GAGVSQTPSNKVTEKGKYVELRCDPISGHTALYWYRQSLGQGPEFLIYFQGTGAADDSGLPNDRFFAVRPEGSVSTLKIQRTERGDSAVYLCASSLSAGELRNEQFFGPGTRLTVL.

This clonotype was detected many times. This chain uses TRBV20-1 with TRBJ2-7, with D possibly TRBD2 on 5 matching bases. The V end was cut by 1 base, the J end by 2 bases, with 9 bases between. In germline, CDR1 is DFQATT, CDR2 SNEGSKA (reference sequence). The CDR3 extends over 13 amino acids. As DNA, the CDR3 is TGCAGTGCTAGAGGCGGGTTCACCTACGAGCAGTACTTC. It specifies CSARGGFTYEQYF.

This clonotype was found many times. V is TRBV30 and J is TRBJ1-2; possibly TRBD1 for D (5 bases). The CDR3 contains 14 residues. Germline V lookup: CDR1 GTSNPN, CDR2 SVGIG (reference sequence). Trimming took 2 bases from V and 10 from J, leaving 20 bases between them. The CDR3 DNA follows: TGTGCCTGGAGTCGAATGGCGGGACTTGGTGCCTACACCTTC. It specifies CAWSRMAGLGAYTF.

This clonotype was observed a few times. Given a much more abundant clone one base away, this may be a read error. The chain employs TRBV6-9 and TRBJ1-1; TRBD1 might be the D (5 bases). Germline V gene data show CDR1 as MNHGY and CDR2 as SVAAGI. The CDR3 runs to 15 residues. The CDR3 region has the DNA TGTGCCAGCAGTTACGAACGGGGCCTGTTCACTGGAGCTTTCTTT. This translates into CASSYERGLFTGAFF.

This clonotype was recorded at least ten times. The chain uses TRBV5-6 and TRBJ2-5, with TRBD2 matching over 7 bases. Germline CDR1 reads SGHDT; CDR2 reads YYEEEE. There are 15 residues in the CDR3. V trimming: 4 bases; J trimming: 0 bases; junction bases outside the gene matches: 6. The chain's CDR3 is CASSALAGNQETQYF. CDR3 nucleotides: TGTGCCAGCAGCGCATTAGCGGGTAACCAAGAGACCCAGTACTTC.

The chain joins TRBV6-1 to TRBJ1-4, with 8 nucleotides matching TRBD1. Germline CDR1 and CDR2: MNHNS and SASEGT. V dropped 6 bases and J dropped 4; count of bases not matched to a gene: 7. This CDR3 is 15 amino acids long. The CDR3 sequence is CASRLRDRINEKLFF. The CDR3 bases are TGTGCCAGCAGACTGAGGGACAGGATTAATGAAAAACTGTTTTTT.

Written as DNA, the CDR3 is TGTGCCAGCAGCCCGAGGGCGGGAGCGAACTATGGCTACACCTTC. It specifies CASSPRAGANYGYTF. The V call is TRBV5-6, the J call TRBJ1-2; D call uncertain. The CDR3 runs 15 residues. V lost 4 bases and J lost 2, with 15 bases in between. Germline CDR1 SGHDT, CDR2 YYEEEE.

Only a few counts were recorded for this clonotype. As DNA, the CDR3 is TGTGCCAGTACCTATACTAGCGGGAGGGCCTTGTCCTACAATGAGCAGTTCTTC. It translates to CASTYTSGRALSYNEQFF. The chain links TRBV19 to TRBJ2-1, with TRBD2 identical over 13 bases. Per the germline V gene, CDR1 is LNHDA and CDR2 is SQIVND (reference sequence). This CDR3 is 18 amino acids long. The V segment lost 7 bases and the J segment 1 base; nucleotides outside the gene matches: 10.

This clonotype was picked up a small number of times. The DNA of the CDR3 is TGTGCCAGCAGTTCGAATTCCGGGAGCTCCTATAATTCACCCCTCCACTTT. Translated, it gives CASSSNSGSSYNSPLHF. The V gene is TRBV6-5, the J gene TRBJ1-6; D unclear. Deletions cut 4 bases from V and 0 bases from J, with 13 bases between. Germline V lookup: CDR1 MNHEY, CDR2 SVGAGI. CDR3 length: 17 amino acids.

In its sample, this clonotype was seen many times. The gene calls are TRBV6-5 and TRBJ1-2, with D uncertain. Germline values: CDR1 MNHEY, CDR2 SVGAGI. The V and J ends lost 0 bases and 3 bases respectively, with 11 bases between them. This CDR3 contains 15 residues. The CDR3, as DNA: TGTGCCAGCAGTTACTCGAATAGGGTTGACTATGGCTACACCTTC. Encoded protein: CASSYSNRVDYGYTF.

This clonotype was counted many times. This sequence joins TRBV18 and TRBJ1-2; D gene uncertain. Trimming stripped 2 bases from V and 7 bases from J, with 17 bases between. The CDR3 totals 15 residues. Germline values: CDR1 KGHSH, CDR2 LQKENI. CDR3 amino acids: CASSPVTAESAGYTF. Here the CDR3 DNA reads TGTGCCAGCTCACCAGTAACAGCAGAATCGGCTGGCTACACCTTC.

This clonotype was counted a few times. The CDR3 is CASKDSVSSYEQYF. In DNA form, the CDR3 reads TGTGCCAGCAAAGATAGCGTAAGCTCCTACGAGCAGTACTTC. This chain joins TRBV27 and TRBJ2-7, with D perhaps TRBD2 (5 bases). The V gene lost 7 bases and the J gene lost 0 bases, with 13 bases spanning the gap. Germline lookup yields CDR1 MNHEY and CDR2 SMNVEV (reference sequence). This CDR3 region has 14 residues.

This clonotype was seen a single time. Relative to the germline gene, one junction end is altered; a read error may explain this. The chain has TRBV3-1 and TRBJ1-3, with no clear D. Germline CDR1 is LGHDT and CDR2 is YNNKEL (reference sequence). The CDR3 extends over 14 amino acids. The CDR3 reads CASSRVLSGNTIHF. CDR3 bases: TGTGCCAGCAGCAGAGTTCTCTCTGGAAACACCATACATTTT. Drawing the rest from reference TRBV3-1 and TRBJ1-3, the complete variable domain is DTAVSQTPKYLVTQMGNDKSIKCEQNLGHDTMYWYKQDSKKFLKIMFSYNNKELIINETVPNRFSPKSPDKAHLNLHINSLELGDSAVYFCASSRVLSGNTIHFGEGSWLTVV.